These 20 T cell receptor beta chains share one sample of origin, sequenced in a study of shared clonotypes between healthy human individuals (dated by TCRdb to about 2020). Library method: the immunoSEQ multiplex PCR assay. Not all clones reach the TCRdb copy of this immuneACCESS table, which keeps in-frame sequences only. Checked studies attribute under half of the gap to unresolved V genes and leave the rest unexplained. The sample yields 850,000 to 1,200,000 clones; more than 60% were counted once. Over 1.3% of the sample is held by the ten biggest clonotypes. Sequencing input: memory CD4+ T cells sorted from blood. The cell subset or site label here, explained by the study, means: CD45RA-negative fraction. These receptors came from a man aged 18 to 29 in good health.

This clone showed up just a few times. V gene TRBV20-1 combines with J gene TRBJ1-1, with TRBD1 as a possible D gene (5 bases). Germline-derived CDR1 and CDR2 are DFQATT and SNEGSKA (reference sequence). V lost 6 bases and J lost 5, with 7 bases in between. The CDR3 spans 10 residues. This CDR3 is CSAGGTEAFF. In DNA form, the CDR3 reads TGCAGTGCGGGGGGGACTGAAGCTTTCTTT.

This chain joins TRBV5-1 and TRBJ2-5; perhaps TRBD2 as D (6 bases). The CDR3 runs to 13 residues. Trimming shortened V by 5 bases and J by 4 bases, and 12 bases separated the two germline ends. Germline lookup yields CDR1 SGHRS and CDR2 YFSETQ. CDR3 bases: TGCGCCAGCAGTCCCATGGGGGGAGAGACCCAGTACTTC. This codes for CASSPMGGETQYF.

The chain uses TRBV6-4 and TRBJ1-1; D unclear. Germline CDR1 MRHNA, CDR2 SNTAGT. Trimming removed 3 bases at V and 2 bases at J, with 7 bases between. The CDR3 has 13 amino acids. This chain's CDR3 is CASSEQPNTEAFF. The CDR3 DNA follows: TGTGCCAGCAGTGAACAGCCCAACACTGAAGCTTTCTTT.

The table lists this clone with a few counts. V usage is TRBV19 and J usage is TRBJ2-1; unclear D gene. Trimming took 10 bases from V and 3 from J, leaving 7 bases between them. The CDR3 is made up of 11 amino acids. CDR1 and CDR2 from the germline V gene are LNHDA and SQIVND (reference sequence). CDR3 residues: CATLSYNEQFF. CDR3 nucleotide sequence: TGTGCCACCCTCAGCTACAATGAGCAGTTCTTC.

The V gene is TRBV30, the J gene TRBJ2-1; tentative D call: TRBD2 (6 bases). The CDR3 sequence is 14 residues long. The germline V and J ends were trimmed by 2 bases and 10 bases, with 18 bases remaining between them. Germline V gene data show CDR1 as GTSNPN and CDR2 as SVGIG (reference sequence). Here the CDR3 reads CAWSIGTSWGEQFF. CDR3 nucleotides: TGTGCCTGGAGTATTGGGACTTCCTGGGGCGAGCAGTTCTTC.

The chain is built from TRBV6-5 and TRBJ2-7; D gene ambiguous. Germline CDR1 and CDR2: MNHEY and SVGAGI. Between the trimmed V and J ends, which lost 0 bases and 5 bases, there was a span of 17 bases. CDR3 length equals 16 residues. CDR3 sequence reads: CASSYSPPSGADEQYF. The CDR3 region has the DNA TGTGCCAGCAGTTACTCTCCCCCGTCCGGCGCGGACGAGCAGTACTTC.

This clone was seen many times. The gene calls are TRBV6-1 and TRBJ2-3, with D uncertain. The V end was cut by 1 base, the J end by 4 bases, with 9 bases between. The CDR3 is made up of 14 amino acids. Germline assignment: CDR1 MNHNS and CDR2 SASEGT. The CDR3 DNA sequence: TGTGCCAGCAGTGAAGTATCTAGTGCAGATACGCAGTATTTT. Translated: CASSEVSSADTQYF.

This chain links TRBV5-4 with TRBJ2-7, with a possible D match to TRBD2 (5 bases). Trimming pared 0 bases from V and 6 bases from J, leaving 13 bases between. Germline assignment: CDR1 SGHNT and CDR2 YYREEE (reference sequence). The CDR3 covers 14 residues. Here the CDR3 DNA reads TGTGCCAGCAGCTTGGAACTAGAGCGTTCCGAGCAGTACTTC. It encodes CASSLELERSEQYF.

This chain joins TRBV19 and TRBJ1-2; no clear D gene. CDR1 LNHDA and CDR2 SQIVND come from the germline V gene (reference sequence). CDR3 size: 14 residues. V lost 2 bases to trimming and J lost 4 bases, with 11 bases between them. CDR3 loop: CASSIRATLYGYTF. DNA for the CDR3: TGTGCCAGTAGTATACGGGCTACTCTCTATGGCTACACCTTC.

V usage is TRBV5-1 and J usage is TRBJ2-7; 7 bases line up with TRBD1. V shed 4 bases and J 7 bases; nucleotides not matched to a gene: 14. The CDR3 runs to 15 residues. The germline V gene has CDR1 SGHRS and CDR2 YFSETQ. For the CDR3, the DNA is TGCGCCAGCAGCAGGGACAGAGGAGCCGCGGGTGAGCAGTACTTC. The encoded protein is CASSRDRGAAGEQYF.

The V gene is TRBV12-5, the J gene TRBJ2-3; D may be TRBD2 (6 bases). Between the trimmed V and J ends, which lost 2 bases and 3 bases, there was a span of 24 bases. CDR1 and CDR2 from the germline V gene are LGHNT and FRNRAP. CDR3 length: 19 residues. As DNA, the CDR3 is TGTGCTAGTGGTTTGCAGACTAGAGGGGTTTTGTTGGCTACAGATACGCAGTATTTT. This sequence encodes CASGLQTRGVLLATDTQYF.

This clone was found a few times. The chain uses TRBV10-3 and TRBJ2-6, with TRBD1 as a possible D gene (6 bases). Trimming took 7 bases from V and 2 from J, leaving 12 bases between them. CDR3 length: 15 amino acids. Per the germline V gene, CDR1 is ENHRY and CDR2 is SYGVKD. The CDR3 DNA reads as TGTGCCATCAAGAATGCAGGGGCTGGGGCCAACGTCCTGACTTTC. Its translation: CAIKNAGAGANVLTF.

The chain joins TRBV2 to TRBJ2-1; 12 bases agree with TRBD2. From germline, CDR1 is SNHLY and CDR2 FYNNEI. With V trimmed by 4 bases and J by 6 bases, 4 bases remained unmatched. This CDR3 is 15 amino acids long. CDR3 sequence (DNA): TGTGCCAGCAGTGGTGGACTAGCGGGGAGCAATGAGCAGTTCTTC. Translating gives CASSGGLAGSNEQFF.

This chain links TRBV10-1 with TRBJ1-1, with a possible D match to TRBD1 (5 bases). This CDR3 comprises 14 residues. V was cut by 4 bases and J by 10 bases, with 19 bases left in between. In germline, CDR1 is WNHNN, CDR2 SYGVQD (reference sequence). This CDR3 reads CASSGPGPPFTAFF. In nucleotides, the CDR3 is TGCGCCAGCAGTGGTCCGGGACCCCCGTTTACAGCTTTCTTT.

The CDR3 is CAWSVLLASTDTQYF. CDR3 nucleotides: TGTGCCTGGAGTGTTTTGCTAGCTAGCACAGATACGCAGTATTTT. V is TRBV30 and J is TRBJ2-3, with D perhaps TRBD2 (5 bases). Germline V lookup: CDR1 GTSNPN, CDR2 SVGIG (reference sequence). Between the trimmed V and J ends, which lost 0 bases and 0 bases, there was a span of 10 bases. The length of the CDR3 is 15 residues.

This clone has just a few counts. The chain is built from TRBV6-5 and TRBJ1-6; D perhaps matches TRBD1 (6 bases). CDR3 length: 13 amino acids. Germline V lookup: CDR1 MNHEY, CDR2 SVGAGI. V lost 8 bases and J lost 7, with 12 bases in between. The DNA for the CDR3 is TGTGCCAGCGGAACAGGGTCCAATTCACCCCTCCACTTT. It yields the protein CASGTGSNSPLHF.

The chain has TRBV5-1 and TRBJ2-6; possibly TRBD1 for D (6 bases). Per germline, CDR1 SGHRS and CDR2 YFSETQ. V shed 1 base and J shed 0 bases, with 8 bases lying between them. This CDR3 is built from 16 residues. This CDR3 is CASSLTGSSGANVLTF. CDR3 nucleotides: TGCGCCAGCAGCTTGACAGGGAGCTCTGGGGCCAACGTCCTGACTTTC.

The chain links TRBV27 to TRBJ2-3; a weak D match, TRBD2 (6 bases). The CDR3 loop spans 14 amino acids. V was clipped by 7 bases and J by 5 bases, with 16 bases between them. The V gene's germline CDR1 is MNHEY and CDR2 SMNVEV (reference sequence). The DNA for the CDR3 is TGTGCCAGCAACGCAGGGAGGTCCGGAGATACGCAGTATTTT. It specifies CASNAGRSGDTQYF.

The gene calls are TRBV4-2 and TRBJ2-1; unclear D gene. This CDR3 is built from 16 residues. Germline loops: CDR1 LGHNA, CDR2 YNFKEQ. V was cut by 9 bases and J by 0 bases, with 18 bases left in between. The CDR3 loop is CASRNNLLSSYNEQFF. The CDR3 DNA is TGTGCCAGTCGAAACAATCTTCTTAGCTCCTACAATGAGCAGTTCTTC.

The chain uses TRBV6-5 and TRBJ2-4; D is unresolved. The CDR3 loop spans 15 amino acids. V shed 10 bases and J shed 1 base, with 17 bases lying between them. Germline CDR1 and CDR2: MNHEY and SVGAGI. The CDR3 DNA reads TGTGCCACCTTAAGGGCGTTTGGCGCCAAAAACATTCAGTACTTC. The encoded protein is CATLRAFGAKNIQYF.